These 15 T cell receptor beta chains came from one sample sequenced in a study of control samples from healthy donors and cancer patients. Assay: immunoSEQ multiplex PCR; the TCRdb copy retains only in-frame clones and omits some. Altogether approximately 150,000 clones are present, 85% to 90% being singletons, with the ten largest covering approximately 1.7%. The sample was blood. The receptor set was obtained from a man aged 18 to 29 in good health.

The V call is TRBV15, the J call TRBJ2-2; the D is unclear. Germline V lookup: CDR1 LNHNV, CDR2 YYDKDF (reference sequence). The CDR3 covers 15 residues. Trimming took off 5 bases at V and 0 bases at J, with 10 bases between the two ends. The CDR3 here is CATSHGGPNTGELFF. CDR3 bases: TGTGCCACCAGCCATGGCGGCCCGAACACCGGGGAGCTGTTTTTT.

This chain connects TRBV29-1 to TRBJ2-7; 8 nucleotides align to TRBD2. From germline, CDR1 is SQVTM and CDR2 ANQGSEA. Trimming took 3 bases from V and 2 from J; bases not matched to a gene: 3. The CDR3 length is 13 residues. The DNA of the CDR3 is TGCAGCGTTGATAGCGGGGAGGCCTACGAGCAGTACTTC. It translates to CSVDSGEAYEQYF.

The chain employs TRBV18 and TRBJ1-4; D uncertain. The CDR3 runs 14 residues. CDR1 is KGHSH, CDR2 LQKENI, per germline. The germline V and J ends were trimmed by 2 bases and 7 bases, with 11 bases remaining between them. The chain's CDR3 is CASSPDRSSEKLFF. CDR3 DNA: TGTGCCAGCTCACCAGATCGGTCCAGTGAAAAACTGTTTTTT.

The chain employs TRBV7-6 and TRBJ2-7; perhaps TRBD1 as D (6 bases). Germline V gene lookup returns CDR1 SGHVS and CDR2 FNYEAQ. The CDR3 runs to 15 residues. V was trimmed by 1 base and J by 2 bases, leaving 12 bases between them. CDR3 sequence reads: CASSLVAGDTYEQYF. CDR3 coding DNA: TGTGCCAGCAGCTTAGTCGCAGGGGACACCTACGAGCAGTACTTC.

V gene TRBV5-6 combines with J gene TRBJ2-5; tentative D call: TRBD1 (5 bases). Germline assignment: CDR1 SGHDT and CDR2 YYEEEE. V was cut by 1 base and J by 0 bases, with 7 bases left in between. The CDR3 is made up of 14 amino acids. The CDR3 reads CASSLTGHQETQYF. For the CDR3, the DNA is TGTGCCAGCAGCTTGACAGGACACCAAGAGACCCAGTACTTC.

The genes are TRBV27 and TRBJ2-3; 12 nucleotides match TRBD2. After removal of 7 bases from V and 7 bases from J, the junction contained 3 bases not matched to a gene. CDR1 is MNHEY and CDR2 is SMNVEV in the germline V gene (reference sequence). CDR3 length: 13 residues. The CDR3 region is CASTLAGGNTQYF. Written as DNA, the CDR3 is TGTGCCAGCACACTAGCGGGGGGAAATACGCAGTATTTT.

This chain uses TRBV19 with TRBJ2-4; D may be TRBD2 (5 bases). Per the germline V gene, CDR1 is LNHDA and CDR2 is SQIVND (reference sequence). The ends were cut back, 1 base at V and 1 base at J, with 5 bases in the middle. This CDR3 region has 14 residues. The CDR3 DNA reads TGTGCCAGTAGTATAGGAGGGGCCAAAAACATTCAGTACTTC. This encodes CASSIGGAKNIQYF.

This chain links TRBV7-3 with TRBJ2-3; 7 positions agree with TRBD2. This CDR3 is built from 14 residues. Trimming took 2 bases from V and 4 from J; bases not matched to a gene: 3. Per germline, CDR1 SGHTA and CDR2 FQGTGA. Here the CDR3 reads CASSLAGRADTQYF. Here the CDR3 DNA reads TGTGCCAGCAGCTTAGCAGGGAGGGCAGATACGCAGTATTTT.

The chain has TRBV7-8 and TRBJ2-2; the match to TRBD2 covers 7 bases. In germline, CDR1 is SGHVS, CDR2 FQNEAQ. There are 17 residues in the CDR3. Germline trimming cut 1 base from V and 5 bases from J; bases unmatched to any gene: 10. CDR3 sequence reads: CASSLVLGGGGTGELFF. CDR3 coding DNA: TGTGCCAGCAGCTTAGTCCTTGGCGGGGGAGGGACCGGGGAGCTGTTTTTT.

This clone came up a few times. This chain uses TRBV9 with TRBJ1-5; D may be TRBD1 (6 bases). The CDR3 runs to 14 residues. V dropped 0 bases and J dropped 6 bases, with 10 bases sitting between them. Germline CDR1 is SGDLS and CDR2 is YYNGEE. CDR3 DNA sequence: TGTGCCAGCAGCGTAGCAGGGGCGCGTCAGCCCCAGCATTTT. The encoded protein is CASSVAGARQPQHF.

The genes are TRBV5-6 and TRBJ2-7, with 11 bases lining up with TRBD1. The CDR3 sequence is 13 residues long. CDR1 is SGHDT and CDR2 is YYEEEE in the germline V gene. V shed 4 bases and J 6 bases; nucleotides not matched to a gene: 3. The CDR3 DNA reads as TGTGCCAGCAGCGCCGGGACAGGGGGCGAGCAGTACTTC. Its translation: CASSAGTGGEQYF. Full variable domain (rest looked up from reference TRBV5-6 and TRBJ2-7): DAGVTQSPTHLIKTRGQQVTLRCSPKSGHDTVSWYQQALGQGPQFIFQYYEEEERQRGNFPDRFSGHQFPNYSSELNVNALLLGDSALYLCASSAGTGGEQYFGPGTRLTVT.

The V gene is TRBV3-1 (or the pseudogene TRBV3-2), the J gene TRBJ2-2; 7 bases align to TRBD1. CDR1 and CDR2 from the germline V gene are LGHDT and YNNKEL (reference sequence). The trim removed 4 bases at V and 1 base at J, leaving 6 bases unmatched. This CDR3 comprises 16 residues. This chain's CDR3 is CASSLPGQENTGELFF. The CDR3 DNA sequence: TGTGCCAGCAGCCTCCCCGGACAGGAGAACACCGGGGAGCTGTTTTTT.

J is TRBJ2-3 and V is TRBV2; 8 bases fit TRBD2. V shed 7 bases, J shed 2 bases, and the junction held 8 bases outside the gene matches. Germline V gives CDR1 SNHLY, CDR2 FYNNEI. The CDR3 contains 15 residues. The chain's CDR3 is CASKLSGGTTDTQYF. In nucleotides, the CDR3 is TGTGCCAGCAAACTCAGCGGGGGTACCACAGATACGCAGTATTTT.

V gene TRBV6-5 combines with J gene TRBJ2-7, with D maybe TRBD2 (6 bases). Trimming took 4 bases from V and 2 from J, leaving 15 bases between them. Germline CDR1 and CDR2: MNHEY and SVGAGI. The CDR3 extends over 15 amino acids. For the CDR3, the DNA is TGTGCCAGCAGTTCCCCGGGACTTACCGCCTACGAGCAGTACTTC. This translates into CASSSPGLTAYEQYF.

The V call is TRBV6-1, the J call TRBJ1-4, with 9 nucleotides matching TRBD1. The CDR3 is 16 amino acids. V shed 4 bases, J shed 0 bases, and the junction held 3 bases outside the gene matches. CDR1 and CDR2 from the germline V gene are MNHNS and SASEGT. Written as DNA, the CDR3 is TGTGCCAGCAGTGTATACAGGGGGCCAACTAATGAAAAACTGTTTTTT. This gives the protein CASSVYRGPTNEKLFF.